The next 26 T cell receptor beta chains were all read from a single sample in a study of shared clonotypes between healthy human individuals. TCRdb's table, derived via immunoSEQ multiplex PCR, lists solely in-frame clones and lacks some. The sample lists about 980,000 clones; over 75% were seen once. The source material was memory CD4+ T cells sorted from blood. Specified subset: CD45RA-negative fraction. These receptors all stem from a man younger than 35 in good health.

This sequence joins TRBV2 and TRBJ2-7; 11 nucleotides match TRBD1. V lost 4 bases to trimming and J lost 4 bases; unmatched junction nucleotides: 9. Per germline, CDR1 SNHLY and CDR2 FYNNEI. CDR3 size: 16 residues. CDR3 DNA: TGTGCCAGCAGTGTAGGACAGGGGGCAATTGGGTACGAGCAGTACTTC. This sequence encodes CASSVGQGAIGYEQYF.

The CDR3 is CASSITGLDGYTF. DNA for the CDR3: TGTGCCAGCAGTATAACAGGGTTGGATGGCTACACCTTC. The chain carries TRBV2 and TRBJ1-2; a weak D match, TRBD1 (6 bases). The germline gives CDR1 SNHLY, CDR2 FYNNEI. CDR3 length: 13 residues. V dropped 5 bases and J dropped 6 bases, with 13 bases sitting between them. Combining the CDR3 with reference TRBV2 and TRBJ1-2 gives the whole variable domain EPEVTQTPSHQVTQMGQEVILRCVPISNHLYFYWYRQILGQKVEFLVSFYNNEISEKSEIFDDQFSVERPDGSNFTLKIRSTKLEDSAMYFCASSITGLDGYTFGSGTRLTVV.

The chain uses TRBV7-2 and TRBJ2-4, with TRBD2 identical over 12 bases. Germline CDR1 is SGHTA and CDR2 is FQGNSA. This CDR3 is built from 17 residues. V trimming: 0 bases; J trimming: 7 bases; junction bases outside the gene matches: 7. DNA of the CDR3: TGTGCCAGCAGCTTAGCGGGGAGGACTAGCGGGATGAACATTCAGTACTTC. It is translated as CASSLAGRTSGMNIQYF.

The V gene is TRBV30, the J gene TRBJ1-6, with D perhaps TRBD1 (5 bases). The germline V and J ends were trimmed by 1 base and 7 bases, with 11 bases remaining between them. The V gene's germline CDR1 is GTSNPN and CDR2 SVGIG (reference sequence). The CDR3 length is 14 residues. The CDR3 nucleotides read TGTGCCTGGAGTGAGGGGTGGGGGAATTCACCCCTCCACTTT. Residues: CAWSEGWGNSPLHF.

The chain recombines TRBV10-3 with TRBJ2-7; TRBD1 aligns across 9 bases. This CDR3 has 14 amino acids. The ends lost 4 bases at V and 5 bases at J; junction bases unmatched: 6. The germline V gene has CDR1 ENHRY and CDR2 SYGVKD. The CDR3 nucleotides read TGTGCCATCAGTGTAGGGGACAGGGCGGACGAGCAGTACTTC. Translation: CAISVGDRADEQYF.

In this sample, this clone turned up many times. Distinct nucleotide sequences in the sample also encode this CDR3. The CDR3 DNA reads as TGTGCCAGCAGCTTGGTGGGGGGTGGCTACACCTTC. Its protein is CASSLVGGGYTF. J is TRBJ1-2 and V is TRBV5-6, with D perhaps TRBD1 (5 bases). The CDR3 sequence is 12 residues long. CDR1 SGHDT and CDR2 YYEEEE come from the germline V gene. V was cut by 0 bases and J by 7 bases, with 7 bases left in between.

As to this clone: The sample holds other DNA sequences that translate to the same CDR3. The rearrangement joins TRBV5-1 to TRBJ2-3, with no clear D. V dropped 0 bases and J dropped 0 bases, with 8 bases sitting between them. Germline V gene data show CDR1 as SGHRS and CDR2 as YFSETQ. The CDR3 has 15 amino acids. CDR3 in amino acids: CASSLGAPSTDTQYF. In nucleotides, the CDR3 is TGCGCCAGCAGCTTGGGGGCTCCTAGCACAGATACGCAGTATTTT.

This rearrangement joins TRBV4-3 to TRBJ1-4, with D hard to call. Germline V gene lookup returns CDR1 LGHNA and CDR2 YSLEER. The CDR3 is 17 amino acids. Trimming took off 5 bases at V and 4 bases at J, with 20 bases between the two ends. CDR3 bases: TGCGCCAGCAGCTCATCAGTGGGGTCAGCTGATAATGAAAAACTGTTTTTT. Protein product: CASSSSVGSADNEKLFF.

The rearrangement links TRBV5-4 to TRBJ1-1; weak D call: TRBD1 (5 bases). From germline, CDR1 is SGHNT and CDR2 YYREEE (reference sequence). Trimming removed 4 bases from V and 13 bases from J, with 26 bases in between. CDR3 size: 15 residues. This CDR3 reads CASSDFWGQVGVGFF. In DNA form, the CDR3 reads TGTGCCAGCAGCGATTTTTGGGGCCAGGTCGGGGTTGGTTTCTTT.

This clone turned up a few times. This sequence joins TRBV28 and TRBJ2-2; D might be TRBD2 (6 bases). With 4 bases removed from V and 6 bases from J, the gap between germline ends came to 21 bases. Germline CDR1 and CDR2: MDHEN and SYDVKM. The CDR3 totals 17 residues. CDR3 amino acids: CASSSLWIAENPGELFF. The DNA for the CDR3 is TGTGCCAGCAGTTCCCTGTGGATAGCGGAAAACCCCGGGGAGCTGTTTTTT.

V gene TRBV28 combines with J gene TRBJ2-7; D call uncertain. Trimming removed 7 bases at V and 0 bases at J, with 22 bases between. Germline-derived CDR1 and CDR2 are MDHEN and SYDVKM. This CDR3 comprises 17 residues. CDR3 DNA sequence: TGTGCCAGCACCCCTTCCATGGGGTCGAAACCCTCCTACGAGCAGTACTTC. Amino acid sequence: CASTPSMGSKPSYEQYF.

On this clone itself: Additional DNA sequences in this sample encode the identical CDR3. The V and J genes are TRBV6-5 and TRBJ2-7, with 14 bases that match TRBD2. CDR3 size: 16 residues. CDR1 MNHEY and CDR2 SVGAGI come from the germline V gene. V lost 0 bases and J lost 3; bases outside the gene matches: 1. For the CDR3, the DNA is TGTGCCAGCAGTTACTCAGGGACTAGCGGGAGCTACGAGCAGTACTTC. Protein sequence: CASSYSGTSGSYEQYF.

This clone has just a few counts. CDR3 sequence: CASALGGRPQHF. DNA for the CDR3: TGTGCCAGCGCCCTGGGTGGTCGGCCCCAGCATTTT. The chain links TRBV28 to TRBJ1-5; D not resolved. Germline loops: CDR1 MDHEN, CDR2 SYDVKM. CDR3 size: 12 residues. The V end was cut by 8 bases, the J end by 9 bases, with 14 bases between.

This clone was picked up many times. This specimen includes other DNA sequences encoding the same CDR3. The chain has TRBV9 and TRBJ2-4; D may be TRBD2 (6 bases). The CDR3 is 14 amino acids. Germline CDR1 SGDLS, CDR2 YYNGEE. The V and J ends lost 0 bases and 6 bases respectively, with 10 bases between them. This CDR3 is CASSVGGDLNIQYF. The CDR3 nucleotides are TGTGCCAGCAGCGTAGGAGGGGACTTAAACATTCAGTACTTC.

This clone was detected once. The chain links TRBV19 to TRBJ2-3; 12 bases agree with TRBD1. The CDR3 has 16 residues. The trim removed 3 bases at V and 1 base at J, leaving 2 bases unmatched. Germline V gene data show CDR1 as LNHDA and CDR2 as SQIVND (reference sequence). CDR3 nucleotide sequence: TGTGCCAGTAGTATCGGGACAGGGGGCCGCACAGATACGCAGTATTTT. This codes for CASSIGTGGRTDTQYF.

The chain is built from TRBV7-9 and TRBJ2-1; TRBD2 agrees at 9 bases. CDR1 and CDR2 (germline): SEHNR, FQNEAQ (reference sequence). V was pared by 3 bases and J by 7 bases, with 10 bases of the junction left unmatched. The CDR3 consists of 16 residues. The DNA for the CDR3 is TGTGCCAGCAGCTTGCTTATTGCGGGAGGGCCAAATGAGCAGTTCTTC. Translated: CASSLLIAGGPNEQFF. Filled out from reference TRBV7-9 and TRBJ2-1, the complete variable domain reads DTGVSQNPRHKITKRGQNVTFRCDPISEHNRLYWYRQTLGQGPEFLTYFQNEAQLEKSRLLSDRFSAERPKGSFSTLEIQRTEQGDSAMYLCASSLLIAGGPNEQFFGPGTRLTVL.

This clone has only a few counts. CDR3 bases: TGTGCCAGCGTTGCGTCCCGCAGGGATCAGCCCCAGCATTTT. Translating it yields CASVASRRDQPQHF. The chain carries TRBV6-1 and TRBJ1-5; D might be TRBD1 (5 bases). Trimming shortened V by 8 bases and J by 5 bases, and 16 bases separated the two germline ends. Germline CDR1 reads MNHNS; CDR2 reads SASEGT. This CDR3 has 14 residues.

The chain carries TRBV9 and TRBJ2-2; a weak D match, TRBD1 (6 bases). V shed 1 base and J shed 5 bases, with 15 bases lying between them. CDR3 length: 16 amino acids. Germline-derived CDR1 and CDR2 are SGDLS and YYNGEE. CDR3 sequence: CASSVTGQGRTGELFF. The CDR3 DNA is TGTGCCAGCAGCGTAACGGGCCAGGGGAGAACCGGGGAGCTGTTTTTT.

This chain links TRBV11-2 with TRBJ2-5; D may be TRBD1 or TRBD2 (6 bases each). From germline, CDR1 is SGHAT and CDR2 FQNNGV. V was cut by 2 bases and J by 4 bases, with 20 bases left in between. The CDR3 is 17 residues long. The CDR3 spells CASSLTGSRGLGETQYF. The DNA of the CDR3 is TGTGCCAGCAGCTTAACAGGTTCCCGGGGGCTAGGAGAGACCCAGTACTTC.

On this clone itself: It may be a read error: a sequence one base away is much more abundant. Distinct nucleotide sequences in the sample also encode this CDR3. The chain couples TRBV2 to TRBJ2-5; D unclear. The CDR3 spans 11 residues. The V end lost 5 bases, the J end lost 1 base, and 2 bases lay between the germline ends. Germline V gene data show CDR1 as SNHLY and CDR2 as FYNNEI. The CDR3, as DNA: TGTGCCAGCAGTCCCCAAGAGACCCAGTACTTC. Encoded protein: CASSPQETQYF.

The chain links TRBV6-1 to TRBJ1-2; D perhaps matches TRBD1 (5 bases). The ends were cut back, 5 bases at V and 4 bases at J, with 17 bases in the middle. This CDR3 has 15 amino acids. Germline V gives CDR1 MNHNS, CDR2 SASEGT. The CDR3 region has the DNA TGTGCCAGCAGTCAGGGACTGTCGGGGGGCTATGGCTACACCTTC. Translated, it gives CASSQGLSGGYGYTF.

This clone was counted ten times or more. The chain carries TRBV10-3 and TRBJ1-5; D possibly corresponds to TRBD1 (5 bases). V lost 8 bases, J lost 4 bases, and 12 bases lay in between. Germline V gene sequence: CDR1 ENHRY, CDR2 SYGVKD. The length of the CDR3 is 13 residues. The CDR3: CAIQQERNQPQHF. DNA of the CDR3: TGTGCCATCCAACAGGAGAGAAATCAGCCCCAGCATTTT.

This chain connects TRBV5-1 to TRBJ1-1, with TRBD1 as a possible D gene (5 bases). V lost 7 bases and J 1 base, leaving 14 bases between the germline ends. Germline V gene lookup returns CDR1 SGHRS and CDR2 YFSETQ. There are 14 residues in the CDR3. As DNA, the CDR3 is TGCGCCAGCGCCCTGGGGGGGTCGAACACTGAAGCTTTCTTT. Translation: CASALGGSNTEAFF. The full variable domain, rest sourced from reference TRBV5-1 and TRBJ1-1, is KAGVTQTPRYLIKTRGQQVTLSCSPISGHRSVSWYQQTPGQGLQFLFEYFSETQRNKGNFPGRFSGRQFSNSRSEMNVSTLELGDSALYLCASALGGSNTEAFFGQGTRLTVV.

The J gene is TRBJ2-2, the V gene TRBV5-1, with D hard to call. The V gene lost 5 bases and the J gene lost 3 bases, with 14 bases spanning the gap. The CDR3 extends over 15 amino acids. CDR1 is SGHRS and CDR2 is YFSETQ in the germline V gene. CDR3 coding DNA: TGCGCCAGCAGAAACGCGGTGACCGACACCGGGGAGCTGTTTTTT. Protein sequence: CASRNAVTDTGELFF.

The table lists this clone with a count of one. The chain uses TRBV12-5 and TRBJ1-3; D uncertain. V lost 4 bases to trimming and J lost 6 bases, with 4 bases between them. The CDR3 totals 11 residues. The germline CDR1 and CDR2 sequences are LGHNT and FRNRAP. The CDR3 region is CASGSQNTIYF. CDR3 in DNA: TGTGCTAGTGGTTCGCAAAACACCATATATTTT.

This chain connects TRBV18 to TRBJ1-3; possible D gene TRBD1, 6 bases. The germline V gene encodes CDR1 KGHSH and CDR2 LQKENI. The CDR3 is made up of 17 amino acids. Trimming shortened V by 0 bases and J by 1 base, and 13 bases separated the two germline ends. The CDR3 region has the DNA TGTGCCAGCTCACCACCGGGGGGCACGCAGTCTGGAAACACCATATATTTT. Protein: CASSPPGGTQSGNTIYF.